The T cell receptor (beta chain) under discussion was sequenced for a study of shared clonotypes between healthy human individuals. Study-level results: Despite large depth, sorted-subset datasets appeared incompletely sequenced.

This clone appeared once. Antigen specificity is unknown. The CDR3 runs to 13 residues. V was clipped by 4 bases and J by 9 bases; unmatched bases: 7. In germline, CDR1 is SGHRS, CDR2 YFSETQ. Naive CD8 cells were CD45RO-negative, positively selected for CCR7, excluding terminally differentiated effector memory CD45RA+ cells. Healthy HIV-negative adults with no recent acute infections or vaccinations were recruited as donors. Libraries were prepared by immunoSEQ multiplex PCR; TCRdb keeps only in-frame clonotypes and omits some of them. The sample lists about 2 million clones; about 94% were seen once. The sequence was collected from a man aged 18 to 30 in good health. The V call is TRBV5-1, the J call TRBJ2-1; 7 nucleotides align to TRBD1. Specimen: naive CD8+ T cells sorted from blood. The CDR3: CASSLTGYLEQFF. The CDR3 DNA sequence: TGCGCCAGCAGCCTGACAGGGTATCTTGAGCAGTTCTTC.